This entry concerns a single T cell receptor beta chain. This specimen belongs to a study of T cell changes during pregnancy in multiple sclerosis. This table comes from immunoSEQ multiplex PCR, and its TCRdb copy is limited to in-frame clones, with some not included. The sample consists of approximately 89,000 clones, approximately 94% of them appearing once. This CDR3 contains 13 residues. Germline CDR1 reads SGHNT; CDR2 reads YYREEE (reference sequence). The source is a female donor with multiple sclerosis, enrolled in a pregnancy study. The J gene is TRBJ2-5, the V gene TRBV5-4, with TRBD1 matching 11 bases. The J call may be in error: the DNA end matches TRBJ2-7 better. Sequenced material: peripheral blood, taken in the third trimester of pregnancy. CDR3 sequence (DNA): TGTGCCAGCAGCCGGACAGGGGGCAACGAGCAGTACTTC. Translated, it gives CASSRTGGNEQYF.